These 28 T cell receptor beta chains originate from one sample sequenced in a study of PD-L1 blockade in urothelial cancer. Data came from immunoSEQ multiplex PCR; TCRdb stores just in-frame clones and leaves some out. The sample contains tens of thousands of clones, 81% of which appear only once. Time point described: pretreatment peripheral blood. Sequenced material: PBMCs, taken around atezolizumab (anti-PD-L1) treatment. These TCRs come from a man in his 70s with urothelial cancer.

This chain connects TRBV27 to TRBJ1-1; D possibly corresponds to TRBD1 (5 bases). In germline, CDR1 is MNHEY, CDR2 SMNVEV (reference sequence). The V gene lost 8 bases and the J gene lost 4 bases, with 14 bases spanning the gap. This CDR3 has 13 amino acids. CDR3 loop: CASGGGGSTEAFF. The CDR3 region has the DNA TGTGCCAGCGGGGGGGGTGGGAGCACTGAAGCTTTCTTT.

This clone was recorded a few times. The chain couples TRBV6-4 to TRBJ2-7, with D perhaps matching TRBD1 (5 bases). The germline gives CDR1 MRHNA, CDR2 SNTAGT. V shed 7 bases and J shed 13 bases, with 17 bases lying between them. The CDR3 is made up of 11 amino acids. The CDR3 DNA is TGTGCCAGCAACGAAGGGGTCTCCCTTTACTTC. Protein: CASNEGVSLYF.

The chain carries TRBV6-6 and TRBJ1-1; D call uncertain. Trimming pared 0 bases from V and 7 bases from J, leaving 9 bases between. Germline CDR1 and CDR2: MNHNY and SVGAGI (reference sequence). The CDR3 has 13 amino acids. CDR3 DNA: TGTGCCAGCAGTTACTCAACCGGTGATGAAGCTTTCTTT. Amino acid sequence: CASSYSTGDEAFF.

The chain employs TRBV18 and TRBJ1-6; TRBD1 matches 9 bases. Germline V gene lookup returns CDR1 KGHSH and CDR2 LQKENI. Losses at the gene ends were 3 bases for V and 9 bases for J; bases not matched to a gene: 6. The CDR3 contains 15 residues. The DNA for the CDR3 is TGTGCCAGCTCACCCGGACAGGGGTCTGGTTCACCCCTCCACTTT. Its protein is CASSPGQGSGSPLHF.

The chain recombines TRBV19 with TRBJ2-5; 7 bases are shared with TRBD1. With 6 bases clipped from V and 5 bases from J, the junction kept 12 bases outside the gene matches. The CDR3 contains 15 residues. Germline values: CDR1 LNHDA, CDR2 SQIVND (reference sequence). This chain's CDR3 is CASSPTVDRRETQYF. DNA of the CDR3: TGTGCCAGTAGCCCTACCGTGGACAGGCGTGAGACCCAGTACTTC. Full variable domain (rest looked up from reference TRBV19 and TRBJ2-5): DGGITQSPKYLFRKEGQNVTLSCEQNLNHDAMYWYRQDPGQGLRLIYYSQIVNDFQKGDIAEGYSVSREKKESFPLTVTSAQKNPTAFYLCASSPTVDRRETQYFGPGTRLLVL.

CDR3 sequence reads: CASSQPGQGAAGANVLTF. CDR3 sequence (DNA): TGCGCCAGCAGCCAGCCAGGACAGGGGGCCGCTGGGGCCAACGTCCTGACTTTC. The rearrangement uses TRBV4-1 and TRBJ2-6, with 11 bases fitting TRBD1. The length of the CDR3 is 18 residues. V trimming: 3 bases; J trimming: 2 bases; junction bases outside the gene matches: 6. Germline V gene lookup returns CDR1 MGHRA and CDR2 YSYEKL.

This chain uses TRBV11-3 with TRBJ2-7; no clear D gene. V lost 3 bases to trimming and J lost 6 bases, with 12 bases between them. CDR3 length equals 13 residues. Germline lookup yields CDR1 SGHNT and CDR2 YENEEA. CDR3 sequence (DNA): TGTGCCAGCAGCTTCGTCCCTAGGATCGAGCAGTACTTC. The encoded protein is CASSFVPRIEQYF.

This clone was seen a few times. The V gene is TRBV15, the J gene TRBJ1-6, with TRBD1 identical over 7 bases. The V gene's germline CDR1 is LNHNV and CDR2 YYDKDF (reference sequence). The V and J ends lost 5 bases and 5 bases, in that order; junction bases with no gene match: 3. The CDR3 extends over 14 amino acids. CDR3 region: CATSYGQDNSPLHF. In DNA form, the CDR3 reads TGTGCCACCAGCTACGGACAGGATAATTCACCCCTCCACTTT.

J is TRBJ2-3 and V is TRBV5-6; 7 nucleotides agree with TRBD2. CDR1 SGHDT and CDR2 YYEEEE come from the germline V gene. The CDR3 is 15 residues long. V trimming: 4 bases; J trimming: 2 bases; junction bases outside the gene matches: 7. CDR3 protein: CASSPLGGATDTQYF. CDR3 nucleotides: TGTGCCAGCAGCCCATTGGGAGGGGCCACAGATACGCAGTATTTT.

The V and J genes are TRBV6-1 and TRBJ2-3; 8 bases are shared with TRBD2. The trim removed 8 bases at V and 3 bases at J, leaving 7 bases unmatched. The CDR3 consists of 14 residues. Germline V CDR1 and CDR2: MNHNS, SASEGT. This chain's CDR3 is CASSGTSGTDTQYF. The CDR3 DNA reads TGTGCCAGCTCCGGGACTAGTGGGACAGATACGCAGTATTTT.

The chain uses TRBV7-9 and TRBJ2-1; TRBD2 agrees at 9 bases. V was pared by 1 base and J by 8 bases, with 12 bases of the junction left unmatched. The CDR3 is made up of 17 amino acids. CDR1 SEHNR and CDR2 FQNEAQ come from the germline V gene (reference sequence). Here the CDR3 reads CASSLGWGREGRDEQFF. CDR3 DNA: TGTGCCAGCAGCTTAGGATGGGGGCGGGAGGGCCGGGATGAGCAGTTCTTC.

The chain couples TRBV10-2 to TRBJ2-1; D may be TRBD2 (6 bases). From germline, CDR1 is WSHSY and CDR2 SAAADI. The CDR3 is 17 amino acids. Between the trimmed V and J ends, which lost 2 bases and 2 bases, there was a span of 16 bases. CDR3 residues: CASSEPARRGAYNEQFF. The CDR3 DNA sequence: TGCGCCAGCAGTGAGCCTGCTCGGCGGGGAGCCTACAATGAGCAGTTCTTC.

The CDR3 here is CASSWGTYQETQYF. CDR3 in DNA: TGTGCCAGCAGCTGGGGGACATACCAAGAGACCCAGTACTTC. The chain uses TRBV7-8 and TRBJ2-5, with TRBD1 as a possible D gene (6 bases). Germline V gives CDR1 SGHVS, CDR2 FQNEAQ. The CDR3 extends over 14 amino acids. V lost 4 bases and J 0 bases, leaving 9 bases between the germline ends.

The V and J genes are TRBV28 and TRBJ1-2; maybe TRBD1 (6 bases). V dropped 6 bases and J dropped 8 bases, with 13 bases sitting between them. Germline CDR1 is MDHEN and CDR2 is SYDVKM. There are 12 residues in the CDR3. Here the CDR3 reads CASRTDSGGYTF. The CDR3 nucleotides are TGTGCCAGCAGGACGGACAGTGGCGGCTACACCTTC.

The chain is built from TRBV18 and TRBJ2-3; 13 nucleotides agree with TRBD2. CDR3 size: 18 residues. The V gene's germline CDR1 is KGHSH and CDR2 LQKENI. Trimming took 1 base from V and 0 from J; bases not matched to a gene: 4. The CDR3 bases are TGTGCCAGCTCACCACGGACTAGCGGGGGCCGAAGCACAGATACGCAGTATTTT. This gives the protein CASSPRTSGGRSTDTQYF.

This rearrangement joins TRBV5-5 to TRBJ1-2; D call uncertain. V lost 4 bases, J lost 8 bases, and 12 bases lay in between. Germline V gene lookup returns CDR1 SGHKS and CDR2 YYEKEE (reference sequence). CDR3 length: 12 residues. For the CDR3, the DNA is TGTGCCAGCAGCCGGTTCTTGCGCGGCTACACCTTC. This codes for CASSRFLRGYTF.

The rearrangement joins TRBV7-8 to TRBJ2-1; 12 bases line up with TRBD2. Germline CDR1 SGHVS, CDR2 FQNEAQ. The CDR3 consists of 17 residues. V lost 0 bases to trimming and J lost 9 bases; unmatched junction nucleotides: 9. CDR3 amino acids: CASSLAASGRAASEQFF. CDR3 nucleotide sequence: TGTGCCAGCAGCTTAGCAGCTAGCGGGAGGGCTGCGAGTGAGCAGTTCTTC.

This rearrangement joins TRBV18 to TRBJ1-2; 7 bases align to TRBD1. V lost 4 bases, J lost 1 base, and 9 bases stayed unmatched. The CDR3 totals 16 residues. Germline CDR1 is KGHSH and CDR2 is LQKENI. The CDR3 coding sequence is TGTGCCAGCTCACAGGGGACAGCTAACCTTAACTATGGCTACACCTTC. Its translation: CASSQGTANLNYGYTF.

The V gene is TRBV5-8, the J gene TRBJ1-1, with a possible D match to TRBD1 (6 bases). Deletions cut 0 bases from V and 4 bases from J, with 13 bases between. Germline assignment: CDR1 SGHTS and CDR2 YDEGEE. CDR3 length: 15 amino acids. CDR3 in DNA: TGTGCCAGCAGCTTGGAGCCGAGACAGGCCACTGAAGCTTTCTTT. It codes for CASSLEPRQATEAFF.

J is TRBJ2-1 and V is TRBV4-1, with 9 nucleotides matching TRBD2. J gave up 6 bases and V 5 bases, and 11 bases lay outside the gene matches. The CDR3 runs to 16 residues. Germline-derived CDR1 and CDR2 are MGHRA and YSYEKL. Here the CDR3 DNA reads TGCGCCAGCAGCGACCGCCCGGGACTAGCCTCCAATGAGCAGTTCTTC. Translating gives CASSDRPGLASNEQFF.

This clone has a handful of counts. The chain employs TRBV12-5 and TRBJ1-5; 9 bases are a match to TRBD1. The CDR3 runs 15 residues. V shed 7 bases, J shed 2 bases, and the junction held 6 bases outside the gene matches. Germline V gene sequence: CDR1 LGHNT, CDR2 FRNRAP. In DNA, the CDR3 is TGTGCTAGTGAGGGACAGGGTTTTGGCAATCAGCCCCAGCATTTT. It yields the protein CASEGQGFGNQPQHF.

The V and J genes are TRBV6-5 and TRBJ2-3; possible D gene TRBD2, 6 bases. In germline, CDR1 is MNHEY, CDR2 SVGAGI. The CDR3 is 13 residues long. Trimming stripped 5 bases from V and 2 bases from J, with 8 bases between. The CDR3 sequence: CASSRDSTDTQYF. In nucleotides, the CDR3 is TGTGCCAGCAGTCGGGACTCCACAGATACGCAGTATTTT.

The CDR3 DNA is TGTGCCAGTAGTCCCTCTCACAGGGGGCTTAGGGAAAAACTGTTTTTT. It is translated as CASSPSHRGLREKLFF. The chain is built from TRBV19 and TRBJ1-4, with 9 bases lining up with TRBD1. Germline assignment: CDR1 LNHDA and CDR2 SQIVND (reference sequence). Trimming at V came to 5 bases and at J to 8 bases, leaving 12 bases not matched to a gene. This CDR3 comprises 16 residues.

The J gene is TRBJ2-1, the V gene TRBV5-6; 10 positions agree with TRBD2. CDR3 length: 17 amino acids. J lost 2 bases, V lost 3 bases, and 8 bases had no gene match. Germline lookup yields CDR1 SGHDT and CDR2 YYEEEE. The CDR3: CASSWRASGSTYNEQFF. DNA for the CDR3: TGTGCCAGCAGCTGGAGGGCTAGCGGGAGCACCTACAATGAGCAGTTCTTC.

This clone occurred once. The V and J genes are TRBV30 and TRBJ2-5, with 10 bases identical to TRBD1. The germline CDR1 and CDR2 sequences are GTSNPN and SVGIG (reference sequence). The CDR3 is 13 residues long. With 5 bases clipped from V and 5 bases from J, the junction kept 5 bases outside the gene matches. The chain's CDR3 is CAWAGTGAETQYF. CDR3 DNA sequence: TGTGCCTGGGCCGGGACAGGGGCTGAGACCCAGTACTTC. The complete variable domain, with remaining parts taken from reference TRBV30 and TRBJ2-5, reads SQTIHQWPATLVQPVGSPLSLECTVEGTSNPNLYWYRQAAGRGLQLLFYSVGIGQISSEVPQNLSASRPQDRQFILSSKKLLLSDSGFYLCAWAGTGAETQYFGPGTRLLVL.

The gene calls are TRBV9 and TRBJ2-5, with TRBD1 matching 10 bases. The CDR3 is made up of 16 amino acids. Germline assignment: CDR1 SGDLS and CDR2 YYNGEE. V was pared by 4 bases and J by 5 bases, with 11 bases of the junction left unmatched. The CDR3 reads CASSIGQGQGSETQYF. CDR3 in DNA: TGTGCCAGCAGCATCGGCCAGGGACAGGGGTCTGAGACCCAGTACTTC.

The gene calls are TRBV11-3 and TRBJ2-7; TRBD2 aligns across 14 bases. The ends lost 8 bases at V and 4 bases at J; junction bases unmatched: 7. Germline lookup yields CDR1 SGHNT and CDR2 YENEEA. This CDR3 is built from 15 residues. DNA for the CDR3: TGTGCCAGCGGAAGACTAGCGGGAGGGGATTACGAGCAGTACTTC. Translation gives CASGRLAGGDYEQYF.

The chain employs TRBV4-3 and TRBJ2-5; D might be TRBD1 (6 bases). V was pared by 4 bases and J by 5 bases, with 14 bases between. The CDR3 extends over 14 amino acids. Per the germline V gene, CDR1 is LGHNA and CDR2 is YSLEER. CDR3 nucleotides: TGCGCCAGCAGCCCCGGCAGGGGCGAGGAGACCCAGTACTTC. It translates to CASSPGRGEETQYF.